The 15 T cell receptor beta chains presented below share a single source sample, sequenced in a study of beta chain features in type 1 diabetes. The authors reverse transcribed all of the isolated RNA, so sequencing captured expressed TCRB transcripts. Some clones are missing from TCRdb's copy, which holds only in-frame ones; the method was immunoSEQ multiplex PCR. The sample has roughly 290,000 clones, approximately 8.1% seen once. The sample taken for sequencing was central memory CD4+ T cells from blood. The receptors shown here come from a woman between 18 and 29 years old in good health.

This clone has just a few counts. The chain couples TRBV4-2 to TRBJ2-2, with TRBD2 as a possible D gene (5 bases). CDR1 and CDR2 (germline): LGHNA, YNFKEQ. This CDR3 has 15 amino acids. Between the trimmed V and J ends, which lost 5 bases and 3 bases, there was a span of 13 bases. Here the CDR3 reads CASSGVEGYTGELFF. The DNA for the CDR3 is TGTGCCAGCAGCGGGGTAGAGGGATACACCGGGGAGCTGTTTTTT.

The CDR3 loop is CASIPGPGFNEQFF. CDR3 DNA: TGTGCCAGCATCCCGGGCCCTGGTTTTAATGAGCAGTTCTTC. The chain is built from TRBV21-1 and TRBJ2-1. TRBV21-1 is designated a pseudogene. The CDR3 spans 14 residues.

The CDR3 DNA is TGTGCCCCCGAGCCCCTTAACTCCTACAATGAGCAGTTCTTC. Encoded protein: CAPEPLNSYNEQFF. The chain joins TRBV7-9 to TRBJ2-1; D not certain. Trimming took 11 bases from V and 0 from J, leaving 14 bases between them. This CDR3 comprises 14 residues. Germline loops: CDR1 SEHNR, CDR2 FQNEAQ (reference sequence).

The chain recombines TRBV27 with TRBJ2-4, with a weak D call TRBD2 (5 bases). This CDR3 is built from 15 residues. V lost 2 bases and J 6 bases, leaving 14 bases between the germline ends. Germline-derived CDR1 and CDR2 are MNHEY and SMNVEV (reference sequence). In DNA, the CDR3 is TGTGCCAGCAGTTTACGGGGTGCGGTGGGAAACATTCAGTACTTC. Its translation is CASSLRGAVGNIQYF.

The chain uses TRBV7-2 and TRBJ2-3; 7 bases align to TRBD1. This CDR3 is 15 amino acids long. Germline V gene data show CDR1 as SGHTA and CDR2 as FQGNSA. V trimming: 4 bases; J trimming: 4 bases; junction bases outside the gene matches: 8. The DNA of the CDR3 is TGTGCCAGCAGCTCAAACCGACAGGGCCCAGATACGCAGTATTTT. Its protein product is CASSSNRQGPDTQYF. The complete variable domain, with remaining parts taken from reference TRBV7-2 and TRBJ2-3, reads GAGVSQSPSNKVTEKGKDVELRCDPISGHTALYWYRQSLGQGLEFLIYFQGNSAPDKSGLPSDRFSAERTGGSVSTLTIQRTQQEDSAVYLCASSSNRQGPDTQYFGPGTRLTVL.

The V gene is TRBV28, the J gene TRBJ1-5; D uncertain. The CDR3 runs to 14 residues. Germline-derived CDR1 and CDR2 are MDHEN and SYDVKM. V was pared by 0 bases and J by 1 base, with 4 bases between. The CDR3 sequence is CASSLWQSNQPQHF. As DNA, the CDR3 is TGTGCCAGCAGTTTATGGCAGAGCAATCAGCCCCAGCATTTT.

The chain joins TRBV29-1 to TRBJ2-3; D tentatively reads TRBD1 or TRBD2 (5 bases each). This CDR3 has 15 amino acids. V lost 0 bases and J lost 3, with 13 bases in between. Germline-derived CDR1 and CDR2 are SQVTM and ANQGSEA. The CDR3 reads CSVEEGEFRTDTQYF. The CDR3 region has the DNA TGCAGCGTTGAAGAGGGGGAGTTCCGGACAGATACGCAGTATTTT.

Comment on this clone: A single base separates this from a much larger clone, so it may be a read error. This CDR3 reads CASSSTGPDQPQHF. The CDR3, as DNA: TGTGCCAGCAGCTCGACAGGGCCGGATCAGCCCCAGCATTTT. The chain employs TRBV6-5 and TRBJ1-5, with TRBD1 matching over 7 bases. The trim removed 6 bases at V and 5 bases at J, leaving 7 bases unmatched. Per the germline V gene, CDR1 is MNHEY and CDR2 is SVGAGI. CDR3 length: 14 residues.

This clone was picked up a small number of times. The V gene is TRBV5-1, the J gene TRBJ2-1; D is ambiguous. The CDR3 totals 15 residues. Trimming removed 6 bases from V and 0 bases from J, with 13 bases in between. Per germline, CDR1 SGHRS and CDR2 YFSETQ. CDR3 protein: CASTTDRPSYNEQFF. Written as DNA, the CDR3 is TGCGCCAGCACTACGGACCGTCCCTCCTACAATGAGCAGTTCTTC.

This clone was observed a few times. The chain has TRBV7-3 and TRBJ2-1, with 11 positions matching TRBD2. The CDR3 is 18 residues long. Unmatched junction bases numbered 17, after V lost 6 bases and J lost 7 bases. Germline V gives CDR1 SGHTA, CDR2 FQGTGA. Here the CDR3 reads CASSSQAALAGGRNEQFF. CDR3 bases: TGTGCCAGCAGTTCCCAAGCTGCTCTAGCGGGGGGCCGTAATGAGCAGTTCTTC.

To note about this clone: Just one base apart from a much larger clone, this may be a read error. The chain joins TRBV7-9 to TRBJ2-5; D is uncertain. There are 11 residues in the CDR3. V lost 5 bases and J lost 0, with 1 base in between. Germline loops: CDR1 SEHNR, CDR2 FQNEAQ (reference sequence). CDR3 protein: CASSHQETQYF. Here the CDR3 DNA reads TGTGCCAGCAGCCACCAAGAGACCCAGTACTTC. The whole variable domain, filled in from reference TRBV7-9 and TRBJ2-5, reads DTGVSQNPRHKITKRGQNVTFRCDPISEHNRLYWYRQTLGQGPEFLTYFQNEAQLEKSRLLSDRFSAERPKGSFSTLEIQRTEQGDSAMYLCASSHQETQYFGPGTRLLVL.

This clone was observed a few times. This sequence joins TRBV4-3 and TRBJ2-5, with TRBD2 matching 11 bases. CDR3 length: 14 residues. V shed 4 bases, J shed 8 bases, and the junction held 6 bases outside the gene matches. Per the germline V gene, CDR1 is LGHNA and CDR2 is YSLEER. CDR3 nucleotide sequence: TGCGCCAGCAGCCGGCTAGCGGGAGGTGCTACCCAGTACTTC. Its translation: CASSRLAGGATQYF.

This clone turned up a few times. The chain is built from TRBV28 and TRBJ2-3; D might be TRBD1 (6 bases). The CDR3 has 13 residues. Germline V gives CDR1 MDHEN, CDR2 SYDVKM. With 4 bases removed from V and 6 bases from J, the gap between germline ends came to 11 bases. As DNA, the CDR3 is TGTGCCAGCAGTTCCACAGGGATCGATACGCAGTATTTT. This codes for CASSSTGIDTQYF.

A few counts support this clone. The V call is TRBV6-5, the J call TRBJ1-2, with TRBD1 matching 7 bases. The junction had 6 bases not matched to a gene; V was cut back by 8 bases and J by 6 bases. The CDR3 sequence is 12 residues long. CDR1 and CDR2 (germline): MNHEY, SVGAGI. As DNA, the CDR3 is TGTGCCAGCTCCGGCAGGGGGGATGGCTACACCTTC. This sequence encodes CASSGRGDGYTF.

In its sample, this clone was seen a few times. This chain joins TRBV7-2 and TRBJ2-7; D is ambiguous. Per the germline V gene, CDR1 is SGHTA and CDR2 is FQGNSA. The CDR3 spans 9 residues. The V end was cut by 9 bases, the J end by 3 bases, with 3 bases between. The CDR3 DNA is TGTGCCAGTTGCTACGAGCAGTACGTC. It is translated as CASCYEQYV.